The 24 T cell receptor beta chains listed next were all sequenced from one sample in a study of T cells in Graves' hyperthyroidism and ophthalmopathy. The investigators amplified TCR beta CDR3 regions from RNA transcripts. TCR CDR3 underwent first-round RT-PCR with the HTBI primer set. TCRdb reprocessed the multiplex PCR reads with MiXCR, giving one entry per CDR3 protein. The table lists 410,000 or so distinct CDR3 sequences, roughly 14% of them singletons. Sequenced sample: blood. The source is a man younger than 35 with Graves' ophthalmopathy.

Note on this clonotype: This could be a read error, since a much larger clone is one nucleotide away. The gene calls are TRBV29-1 and TRBJ2-1; D remains unclear. Between the trimmed V and J ends, which lost 0 bases and 9 bases, there was a span of 21 bases. Germline V gene lookup returns CDR1 SQVTM and CDR2 ANQGSEA. CDR3 length equals 16 residues. The CDR3 nucleotides are TGCAGCGTTGAAGAAGGGCTGGAGTCAGCCTCGGTTGAGCAGTTCTTC. Translated, it gives CSVEEGLESASVEQFF.

This clonotype was found a few times. The chain has TRBV19 and TRBJ1-1; D is undetermined. The V end was cut by 1 base, the J end by 7 bases, with 7 bases between. The V gene's germline CDR1 is LNHDA and CDR2 SQIVND (reference sequence). The CDR3 has 12 amino acids. CDR3 in DNA: TGTGCCAGTAGTATAGGCTACAGTGAAGCTTTCTTT. This sequence encodes CASSIGYSEAFF.

This clonotype has just a few counts. J is TRBJ2-2 and V is TRBV30; no clear D. Germline lookup yields CDR1 GTSNPN and CDR2 SVGIG (reference sequence). V shed 1 base and J shed 3 bases, with 9 bases lying between them. The CDR3 sequence is 14 residues long. In DNA, the CDR3 is TGTGCCTGGAGTGGCGCCAGCCACACCGGGGAGCTGTTTTTT. Translating gives CAWSGASHTGELFF. Using reference TRBV30 and TRBJ2-2 for the parts outside the CDR3, the full variable domain is SQTIHQWPATLVQPVGSPLSLECTVEGTSNPNLYWYRQAAGRGLQLLFYSVGIGQISSEVPQNLSASRPQDRQFILSSKKLLLSDSGFYLCAWSGASHTGELFFGEGSRLTVL.

This clonotype occurred many times. This chain links TRBV7-9 with TRBJ2-5; D call uncertain. This CDR3 contains 12 residues. CDR1 and CDR2 (germline): SEHNR, FQNEAQ (reference sequence). V gave up 1 base and J gave up 13 bases, with 13 bases separating them. This chain's CDR3 is CASSLGGQEWYF. CDR3 in DNA: TGTGCCAGCAGCTTAGGAGGCCAGGAGTGGTACTTC.

This chain joins TRBV12-3 or TRBV12-4 and TRBJ2-3; TRBD2 agrees at 14 bases. The CDR3 extends over 16 amino acids. V lost 4 bases, J lost 8 bases, and 8 bases stayed unmatched. The CDR3 reads CASSSPGLAGVGTQYF. The CDR3 nucleotides are TGTGCCAGCAGTTCCCCGGGACTAGCGGGGGTTGGTACGCAGTATTTT.

This clonotype was detected many times. The genes are TRBV6-5 and TRBJ2-1, with D unresolved. Germline V gene data show CDR1 as MNHEY and CDR2 as SVGAGI. CDR3 length: 13 amino acids. V shed 2 bases and J shed 5 bases, with 7 bases lying between them. Written as DNA, the CDR3 is TGTGCCAGCAGTTACAAGGGAAACAATGAGCAGTTCTTC. Residues: CASSYKGNNEQFF.

The rearrangement joins TRBV2 to TRBJ1-1, with 7 bases aligning to TRBD1. Germline lookup yields CDR1 SNHLY and CDR2 FYNNEI. The CDR3 covers 16 residues. Trimming at V came to 5 bases and at J to 1 base, leaving 10 bases not matched to a gene. The CDR3 region is CASSKTGTAWNTEAFF. CDR3 nucleotide sequence: TGTGCCAGCAGTAAAACCGGGACAGCTTGGAACACTGAAGCTTTCTTT.

This clonotype was found many times. V gene TRBV28 combines with J gene TRBJ2-3, with 7 nucleotides matching TRBD2. V dropped 2 bases and J dropped 4; count of bases not matched to a gene: 21. The length of the CDR3 is 20 residues. CDR1 is MDHEN and CDR2 is SYDVKM in the germline V gene. In DNA form, the CDR3 reads TGTGCCAGCAGTTTAGACGTTTTCTTTCGACGCGGGAGAGGTCCAGATACGCAGTATTTT. This translates into CASSLDVFFRRGRGPDTQYF.

The chain is built from TRBV27 and TRBJ1-6; D remains unclear. This CDR3 has 15 residues. The V and J ends lost 7 bases and 0 bases respectively, with 10 bases between them. Looked up from germline, CDR1 is MNHEY and CDR2 is SMNVEV (reference sequence). The CDR3 DNA reads TGTGCCAGCAAGAGCCCTAGCTCCTATAATTCACCCCTCCACTTT. Amino acid sequence: CASKSPSSYNSPLHF.

This clonotype was observed a handful of times. The chain has TRBV19 and TRBJ2-5; TRBD1 matches 8 bases. CDR3 length: 13 amino acids. The J segment lost 5 bases and the V segment lost 5 bases, leaving 4 bases of the junction unmatched. Germline V gives CDR1 LNHDA, CDR2 SQIVND (reference sequence). In nucleotides, the CDR3 is TGTGCCAGTAGTCTATGGACAGGGGAGACCCAGTACTTC. Protein product: CASSLWTGETQYF.

This clonotype came up many times. V is TRBV7-2 and J is TRBJ2-7; a weak D match, TRBD2 (5 bases). This CDR3 region has 13 residues. The germline V gene has CDR1 SGHTA and CDR2 FQGNSA. The V and J ends lost 3 bases and 5 bases respectively, with 11 bases between them. The CDR3 protein is CASSFGGSNEQYF. The CDR3 bases are TGTGCCAGCAGCTTTGGTGGGAGTAACGAGCAGTACTTC.

Details on this clonotype: An end of the junction does not agree with germline; a read error may underlie this. J is TRBJ1-1 and V is TRBV30; 7 nucleotides line up with TRBD1. Germline CDR1 reads GTSNPN; CDR2 reads SVGIG (reference sequence). The CDR3 loop spans 15 amino acids. The CDR3 protein is CARSPRSTGATEAFF. The CDR3 DNA sequence: TGTGCCCGGAGTCCCCGAAGCACAGGGGCCACTGAAGCTTTCTTC.

This clonotype was counted many times. The J gene is TRBJ2-3, the V gene TRBV3-1; 7 nucleotides align to TRBD2. From germline, CDR1 is LGHDT and CDR2 YNNKEL (reference sequence). J was trimmed by 0 bases and V by 4 bases; bases with no gene match: 7. The CDR3 is 16 residues long. CDR3 nucleotides: TGTGCCAGCAGCCCTAAGCGGGGACCTAGCACAGATACGCAGTATTTT. Residues: CASSPKRGPSTDTQYF.

The rearrangement joins TRBV24-1 to TRBJ2-2; TRBD1 matches 7 bases. The CDR3 spans 18 residues. The V gene end was trimmed by 4 bases and the J gene end by 2 bases; junction bases not matched to a gene: 12. From germline, CDR1 is KGHDR and CDR2 SFDVKD. The CDR3 spells CATSEPDRVGFNTGELFF. For the CDR3, the DNA is TGTGCCACCAGTGAACCCGACAGGGTTGGCTTTAACACCGGGGAGCTGTTTTTT.

V gene TRBV19 combines with J gene TRBJ2-3, with TRBD2 matching 15 bases. The CDR3 is made up of 17 amino acids. After removal of 4 bases from V and 3 bases from J, the junction contained 5 bases not matched to a gene. Germline V gene sequence: CDR1 LNHDA, CDR2 SQIVND (reference sequence). CDR3 nucleotides: TGTGCCAGTAGTAAAGGACTAGCGGGGGGGCTTACAGATACGCAGTATTTT. Translation: CASSKGLAGGLTDTQYF.

This clonotype was detected many times. The rearrangement links TRBV29-1 to TRBJ1-2, with TRBD1 identical over 7 bases. CDR1 is SQVTM and CDR2 is ANQGSEA in the germline V gene. Germline trimming cut 4 bases from V and 8 bases from J; bases unmatched to any gene: 7. The CDR3 contains 12 residues. CDR3 in amino acids: CSVAEGARGYTF. CDR3 coding DNA: TGCAGCGTTGCTGAGGGGGCAAGGGGCTACACCTTC.

Ten or more counts support this clonotype. The V and J genes are TRBV2 and TRBJ2-3; 7 nucleotides line up with TRBD1. Trimming at V came to 9 bases and at J to 2 bases, leaving 5 bases not matched to a gene. Germline assignment: CDR1 SNHLY and CDR2 FYNNEI. The CDR3 spans 13 residues. Here the CDR3 reads CARGQSSTDTQYF. The CDR3 nucleotides are TGTGCCAGGGGACAGTCGTCCACAGATACGCAGTATTTT. Full variable domain (remainder filled in from reference TRBV2 and TRBJ2-3): EPEVTQTPSHQVTQMGQEVILRCVPISNHLYFYWYRQILGQKVEFLVSFYNNEISEKSEIFDDQFSVERPDGSNFTLKIRSTKLEDSAMYFCARGQSSTDTQYFGPGTRLTVL.

The chain has TRBV20-1 and TRBJ1-5; no reliable D call. The CDR3 has 15 residues. The V end lost 2 bases, the J end lost 8 bases, and 19 bases lay between the germline ends. Germline V gene data show CDR1 as DFQATT and CDR2 as SNEGSKA (reference sequence). The CDR3 nucleotides are TGCAGTGCTAGACCCCGCGGCCGGGGAATCGAGCCCCAGCATTTT. This translates into CSARPRGRGIEPQHF.

The rearrangement joins TRBV18 to TRBJ2-6; D not resolved. The CDR3 is made up of 16 amino acids. CDR1 KGHSH and CDR2 LQKENI come from the germline V gene. Trimming shortened V by 1 base and J by 0 bases, and 7 bases separated the two germline ends. The CDR3 sequence is CASSPQESSGANVLTF. The CDR3 DNA sequence: TGTGCCAGCTCACCACAAGAGAGCTCTGGGGCCAACGTCCTGACTTTC.

This clonotype occurred many times. V and J are TRBV27 and TRBJ2-7; no firm D call. V was pared by 5 bases and J by 2 bases, with 13 bases between. The CDR3 is 14 residues long. The V gene's germline CDR1 is MNHEY and CDR2 SMNVEV (reference sequence). Here the CDR3 reads CASSAGSDPYEQYF. The CDR3 DNA sequence: TGTGCCAGCAGTGCCGGATCTGATCCCTACGAGCAGTACTTC.

This clonotype was seen at least ten times. This chain connects TRBV7-9 to TRBJ2-5, with TRBD1 matching 8 bases. The length of the CDR3 is 15 residues. CDR1 is SEHNR, CDR2 FQNEAQ, per germline (reference sequence). The trim removed 2 bases at V and 5 bases at J, leaving 7 bases unmatched. CDR3 nucleotides: TGTGCCAGCAGCTTAATGCAGGGGGCTTCGGAGACCCAGTACTTC. Its translation is CASSLMQGASETQYF.

This clonotype was detected ten times or more. The genes are TRBV13 and TRBJ2-5; no definite D call. Germline loops: CDR1 PRHDT, CDR2 FYEKMQ (reference sequence). Between the trimmed V and J ends, which lost 4 bases and 2 bases, there was a span of 8 bases. The CDR3 loop spans 13 amino acids. DNA of the CDR3: TGTGCCAGCAGCTCCATCAGACAAGAGACCCAGTACTTC. Its translation is CASSSIRQETQYF.

The chain recombines TRBV4-1 with TRBJ2-1, with 8 positions matching TRBD1. The V segment lost 4 bases and the J segment 3 bases; nucleotides outside the gene matches: 8. CDR1 is MGHRA and CDR2 is YSYEKL in the germline V gene. The CDR3 is made up of 16 amino acids. CDR3 sequence reads: CASSPVGQGFYNEQFF. CDR3 coding DNA: TGCGCCAGCAGCCCCGTCGGACAGGGATTCTACAATGAGCAGTTCTTC.

The sample holds many counts of this clonotype. The chain carries TRBV5-5 and TRBJ1-1; 10 bases match TRBD1. The V and J ends lost 4 bases and 3 bases, in that order; junction bases with no gene match: 9. CDR1 and CDR2 from the germline V gene are SGHKS and YYEKEE (reference sequence). The CDR3 is 16 amino acids. In DNA form, the CDR3 reads TGTGCCAGCAGCCGGGGACAGGGGAAGGCGGACACTGAAGCTTTCTTT. It yields the protein CASSRGQGKADTEAFF. Combining the CDR3 with reference TRBV5-5 and TRBJ1-1 gives the whole variable domain DAGVTQSPTHLIKTRGQQVTLRCSPISGHKSVSWYQQVLGQGPQFIFQYYEKEERGRGNFPDRFSARQFPNYSSELNVNALLLGDSALYLCASSRGQGKADTEAFFGQGTRLTVV.